Sequencing of this T cell receptor beta chain was carried out in a study of cytomegalovirus exposure and HLA in healthy donors. Whole-study findings and limits: It has been reported that TCR beta sequences accurately predicted the HLA-A and HLA-B alleles of most subjects.

Nominal health characterized the donors when sampled, though unrecorded immune exposures were likely. About this clone itself: Its antigen is not known.

The PCR used 60 Vbeta and 13 Jbeta primers. In the original workflow: In a later analysis, around 10 million of 60 million to 80 million unique beta chains occurred in at least two donors. The data were produced by immunoSEQ multiplex PCR, yet TCRdb's version contains in-frame clones alone and is incomplete. V, J and clone size are taken as reported in that table, and D and trimming were inferred from the DNA itself. This table holds about 120,000 clones, roughly 9% found once. With V trimmed by 0 bases and J by 4 bases, 5 bases remained unmatched. The V gene's germline CDR1 is SGHNT and CDR2 YYREEE (reference sequence). This CDR3 has 15 residues.

The rearrangement uses TRBV5-4 and TRBJ2-5; 8 nucleotides line up with TRBD2. Input material: PBMCs. This sequence was found in a woman aged 40 to 50 in good health and CMV-seropositive. The CDR3 here is CASSLANSGAETQYF. The DNA for the CDR3 is TGTGCCAGCAGCTTGGCGAATAGCGGGGCAGAGACCCAGTACTTC.